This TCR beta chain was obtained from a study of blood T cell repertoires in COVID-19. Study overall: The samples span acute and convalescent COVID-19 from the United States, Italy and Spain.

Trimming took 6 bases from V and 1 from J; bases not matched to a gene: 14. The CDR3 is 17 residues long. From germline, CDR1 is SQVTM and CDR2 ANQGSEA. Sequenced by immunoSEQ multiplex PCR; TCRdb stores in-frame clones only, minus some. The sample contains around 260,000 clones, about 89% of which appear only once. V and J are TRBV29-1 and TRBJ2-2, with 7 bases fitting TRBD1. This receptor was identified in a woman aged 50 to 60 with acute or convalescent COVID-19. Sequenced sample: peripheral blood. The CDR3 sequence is CSVEKTGDPWNTGELFF. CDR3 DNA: TGCAGCGTCGAAAAAACAGGGGACCCTTGGAACACCGGGGAGCTGTTTTTT.